This entry is about one TCR beta chain. Its matching antigen is unknown. At one end, the junction sequence differs from germline, possibly due to a read error. The sample originates from a study of tumor and adjacent non-tumor tissue in lung cancer. Study background: Each sample yielded approximately 4.2 million productive TCRbeta reads on average. Study results and limitations: Patients with more diverse tumor TCRs had worse survival. In normal lung, the top 100 clones were significantly more dominant than in tumor. TCR diversity was significantly greater in tumor than normal lung tissue.

The CDR3 consists of 12 residues. Germline V lookup: CDR1 SEHNR, CDR2 FQNEAQ (reference sequence). The template was RNA from unsorted bulk tissue. More than 3 cm separated this lung sample from the edge of the tumor. The library came from three nested PCR rounds adapted from ARM-PCR protocols. TCRdb itself ran the multiplex PCR reads through MiXCR, one entry per CDR3 protein. The sample records 94,000 or so distinct CDR3 sequences, approximately 73% being singletons. This sequence was found in a woman aged 45-60 years with non-small cell lung cancer. The genes are TRBV7-9 and TRBJ2-3; D not certain. The specimen was distant non-tumor lung tissue. CDR3 sequence: CASRQTLDTHYF. CDR3 bases: TGTGCCAGCAGGCAAACATTAGATACGCACTATTTT.